The rows below give T cell receptor beta chains drawn from one sample of a study of OX40 agonist ivuxolimab in advanced cancers. Repertoires were generated with immunoSEQ multiplex PCR, while TCRdb's copy carries only in-frame clones and drops some. The table records tens of thousands of clones, 85% of them present only once. This specimen consisted of CD4+ or CD8+ T cells sorted from blood, obtained in a trial of the OX40 agonist ivuxolimab. These receptors all stem from an adult with an advanced solid tumor such as melanoma, head and neck, liver or kidney cancer. CDR3s include the opening cysteine and the closing phenylalanine or tryptophan. Each record gives: D gene, J gene, clone size, V gene, CDR3 DNA, CDR3 protein. D genes are given only for firm matches. The size field is filled for only some rows; it gives once, few, many or a size class.

.	TRBJ1-1	.	TRBV10-2	TGCGCCACCACGTCCCCGACTCCCCAGGCTTTCTTT	CATTSPTPQAFF
.	TRBJ2-6	few	TRBV7-3	TGTGCCAGCAGCCCTGACGGGTCGAGGGCCAACGTCCTGACTTTC	CASSPDGSRANVLTF
TRBD2	TRBJ2-1	.	TRBV4-2	TGTGCCAGCAGCCAAGAGGGAACTAGCGGATACAATGAGCAGTTCTTC	CASSQEGTSGYNEQFF
.	TRBJ1-2	.	TRBV4-3	TGCGCCAGCAGCCAAGGGGCCGGTAGCTATGGCTACACCTTC	CASSQGAGSYGYTF
.	TRBJ1-1	.	TRBV29-1	TGCAGCGTTGTAGGGGATGTGACTGAAGCTTTCTTT	CSVVGDVTEAFF
.	TRBJ2-5	.	TRBV28	TGTGCCGTTCGCGGTAAGACCCAGTACTTC	CAVRGKTQYF
TRBD2	TRBJ2-3	.	TRBV5-4	TGTGCCAGCACCTTGGGACTAGCGGAACACAACACAGATACGCAGTATTTT	CASTLGLAEHNTDTQYF
TRBD1	TRBJ2-5	.	TRBV29-1	TGCAGCGTTGAGGGGCGACAGGGAGAGGAGACCCAGTACTTC	CSVEGRQGEETQYF
.	TRBJ1-4	.	TRBV30	TGTGCCTGGAGTGTAGGTGCGGAAAAACTGTTTTTT	CAWSVGAEKLFF
.	TRBJ2-1	.	TRBV4-3	TGCGCCAGCAGCCAAGCCGGGAAAGGTGAGCAGTTCTTC	CASSQAGKGEQFF
.	TRBJ2-5	.	TRBV7-6	TGTGCCAGCAGAAAGCCTGGGGGTACGGGGAGAGAGACCCAGTACTTC	CASRKPGGTGRETQYF
.	TRBJ1-4	once	TRBV19	TGTGCCAGTAGTACGGTAGGGACGGAAAAACTGTTTTTT	CASSTVGTEKLFF
TRBD2	TRBJ2-1	.	TRBV28	TGTGCCAGCAGTTTTCTCGGTAGCGGGAGGGCGTGGAATGAGCAGTTCTTC	CASSFLGSGRAWNEQFF
TRBD2	TRBJ2-2	.	TRBV7-3	TGTGCCAGCAGCCGTTTGGCGGGAGGGTCCGGCGGGGAGCTGTTTTTT	CASSRLAGGSGGELFF
.	TRBJ2-3	.	TRBV4-1	TGCGCCAGCAGCCAAGAACCGAGCGTTCTATCAGATACGCAGTATTTT	CASSQEPSVLSDTQYF
.	TRBJ2-2	.	TRBV5-5	TGTGCCAGCAGCCCCCTAGGGGTGAGCGGCACCGGGGAGCTGTTTTTT	CASSPLGVSGTGELFF
.	TRBJ1-2	.	TRBV2	TGTGCCAGCAGGGATGACAATAAGTATGGCTACACCTTC	CASRDDNKYGYTF
TRBD1	TRBJ1-4	once	TRBV6-5	TGTGCCAGCAGCCACGACAGGGGGCAGGATGAAAAACTGTTTTTT	CASSHDRGQDEKLFF
.	TRBJ2-7	.	TRBV6-1	TGTGCCAGCACGACTAGCTCCTACGAGCAGTACTTC	CASTTSSYEQYF
.	TRBJ1-5	.	TRBV28	TGTGCCAGCAGTTTAGAATTGAGGCCGGCCAATCAGCCCCAGCATTTT	CASSLELRPANQPQHF
.	TRBJ1-5	.	TRBV28	TGTGCCACCCATACCCCCGGGGAGCCCCAGCATTTT	CATHTPGEPQHF
.	TRBJ1-2	once	TRBV4-1	TGCGCCAGCAGCTATAGTTTGGGGGATGGCTACACCTTC	CASSYSLGDGYTF
.	TRBJ1-2	.	TRBV2	TGTGCCAGCAGTGAACCGCGCATTGGTTTTCAGTCCTATGGCTACACCTTC	CASSEPRIGFQSYGYTF
.	TRBJ1-2	.	TRBV28	TGTGCCAGCAGTTTGGGGCGATCTAACTATGGCTACACCTTC	CASSLGRSNYGYTF
TRBD2	TRBJ2-5	.	TRBV7-9	TGTGCCAGCAGCTTGAGCGGGGCGGAAGAGACCCAGTACTTC	CASSLSGAEETQYF
TRBD2	TRBJ2-3	.	TRBV7-2	TGTGCCATCCCTCTCGTCCCGGGACTAGCCACCCATACGCAGTATTTT	CAIPLVPGLATHTQYF
.	TRBJ1-1	.	TRBV5-6	TGTGCCAGCAGCTTAATTCTAACCTTGAACACTGAAGCTTTCTTT	CASSLILTLNTEAFF
.	TRBJ2-5	.	TRBV29-1	TGCAGCGTTCTTTGGGGGGCTTTGGGGGAGACCCAGTACTTC	CSVLWGALGETQYF
TRBD1	TRBJ2-7	.	TRBV5-6	TGTGCCAGCAGCTTAGACAGGGGGCAATACGAGCAGTACTTC	CASSLDRGQYEQYF